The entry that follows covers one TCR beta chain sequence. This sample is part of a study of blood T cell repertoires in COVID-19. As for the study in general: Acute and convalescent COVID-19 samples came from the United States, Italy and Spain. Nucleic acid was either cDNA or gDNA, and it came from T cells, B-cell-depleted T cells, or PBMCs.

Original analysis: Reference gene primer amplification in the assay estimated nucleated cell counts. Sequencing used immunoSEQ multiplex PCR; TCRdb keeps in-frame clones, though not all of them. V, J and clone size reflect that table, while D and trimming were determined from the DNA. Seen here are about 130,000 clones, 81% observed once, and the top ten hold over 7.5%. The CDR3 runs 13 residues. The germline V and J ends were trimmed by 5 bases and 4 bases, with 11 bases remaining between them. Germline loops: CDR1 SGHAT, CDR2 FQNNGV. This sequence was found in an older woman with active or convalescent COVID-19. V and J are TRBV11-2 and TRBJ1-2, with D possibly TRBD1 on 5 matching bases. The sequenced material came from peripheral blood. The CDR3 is CASSPDITYGYTF. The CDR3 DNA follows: TGTGCCAGCAGCCCGGACATTACCTATGGCTACACCTTC.